The rows below give T cell receptor beta chains drawn from one sample of a study of blood T cell repertoires in COVID-19. Profiled with immunoSEQ multiplex PCR; TCRdb holds only in-frame clones, not every one. The repertoire holds 230,000 or so clones, with roughly 84% as singletons. Sequenced: PBMCs or T cells enriched from blood (not recorded which). The receptors stem from a woman between 45 and 60 years old who had been exposed to COVID-19. Both conserved end residues are part of each CDR3. A D gene is named only where the DNA matches it firmly. Clone size is shown for a subset of rows, as once, few, many or a class of expanded clone.

TRBJ2-1 . TRBV5-1 14 TRBD1 CASSLGQGLDEQFF TGCGCCAGCAGCTTGGGACAGGGGTTGGATGAGCAGTTCTTC
TRBJ1-2 . TRBV10-1 15 . CASSESVLEVDGYTF TGCGCCAGCAGTGAGTCGGTCCTGGAGGTGGATGGCTACACCTTC
TRBJ1-2 . TRBV20-1 13 . CSASIPTTWGYTF TGCAGTGCTAGTATACCTACCACCTGGGGCTACACCTTC
TRBJ1-6 . TRBV5-8 14 TRBD1 CASSNRGYNSPLHF TGTGCCAGCAGTAACAGGGGTTATAATTCACCCCTCCACTTT
TRBJ1-2 . TRBV7-9 16 . CASSPRVGSANYGYTF TGTGCCAGCAGCCCGCGGGTGGGATCAGCTAACTATGGCTACACCTTC
TRBJ2-1 few TRBV6-4 15 TRBD2 CASSERGGDYNEQFF TGTGCCAGCAGTGAACGGGGGGGGGACTACAATGAGCAGTTCTTC
TRBJ2-5 . TRBV6-5 15 TRBD2 CASRRTSGGQETQYF TGTGCCAGCAGACGAACTAGCGGGGGCCAAGAGACCCAGTACTTC
TRBJ2-3 . TRBV5-1 15 . CASSVLAGLSDTQYF TGCGCCAGCAGTGTCTTGGCGGGGTTATCAGATACGCAGTATTTT
TRBJ2-1 . TRBV27 15 TRBD2 CASTSGTSGHNEQFF TGTGCCAGCACCTCCGGGACTAGCGGACACAATGAGCAGTTCTTC
TRBJ1-2 . TRBV27 13 . CASSLGTDYGYTF TGTGCCAGCAGTTTGGGTACAGACTATGGCTACACCTTC
TRBJ2-7 . TRBV3-1/TRBV3-2 14 TRBD1 CASSQPGGHYEQYF TGTGCCAGCAGCCAGCCAGGGGGCCACTACGAGCAGTACTTC
TRBJ2-3 . TRBV29-1 13 . CSVLSTGTDTQYF TGCAGCGTTCTGTCGACGGGGACAGATACGCAGTATTTT
TRBJ2-3 . TRBV18 16 TRBD2 CASSPGLALSTDTQYF TGTGCCAGCTCACCGGGACTAGCGCTTAGCACAGATACGCAGTATTTT
TRBJ1-2 . TRBV5-8 14 . CAREGPQLNYGYTF TGTGCCAGGGAGGGCCCGCAGCTTAACTATGGCTACACCTTC
TRBJ1-6 . TRBV7-2 17 . CASSEGGWGRGNSPLHF TGTGCCAGCAGCGAGGGGGGCTGGGGGAGGGGTAATTCACCCCTCCACTTT
TRBJ1-1 . TRBV24-1 13 . CATSDGQNTEAFF TGTGCCACCAGTGACGGACAGAACACTGAAGCTTTCTTT
TRBJ1-4 . TRBV19 14 . CASRSQGVNEKLFF TGTGCCAGTAGAAGCCAGGGCGTTAATGAAAAACTGTTTTTT
TRBJ2-3 . TRBV5-6 15 . CASSLVPGSTDTQYF TGTGCCAGCAGCTTGGTTCCCGGGTCCACAGATACGCAGTATTTT
TRBJ2-7 . TRBV5-5 11 . CASSFAYEQYF TGTGCCAGCAGCTTCGCCTACGAGCAGTACTTC
TRBJ1-1 . TRBV30 13 . CAWSGGDGTEAFF TGTGCCTGGAGTGGGGGGGATGGCACTGAAGCTTTCTTT
TRBJ1-6 . TRBV2 14 TRBD1 CATLVGTANSSLHF TGTGCCACCTTAGTCGGGACAGCCAATTCATCCCTCCACTTT
TRBJ2-5 . TRBV18 19 TRBD2 CASPHRSTSGGPSGETQYF TGTGCCAGCCCCCACCGGAGCACTAGCGGGGGGCCCTCAGGGGAGACCCAGTACTTC